This entry concerns a single T cell receptor beta chain. The conserved final phenylalanine or tryptophan is absent from the CDR3, which likely points to a read error. Through Arm-PCR of CDR3 regions and iRepertoire HTBI primers, TCR beta libraries were built. One entry per CDR3 protein results from TCRdb running MiXCR on the multiplex PCR reads. The table includes under 450,000 distinct CDR3 sequences, 23% detected once. Unmatched junction bases numbered 3, after V lost 3 bases and J lost 3 bases. The CDR3 length is 15 residues. CDR1 and CDR2 from the germline V gene are MNHEY and SMNVEV (reference sequence). The data derive from a study of regulatory T cells in long-lasting Graves disease. Sample time point: persistent/refractory GD, antithyroid drugs over 5 years with positive TRAb. The authors made the TCR library using RNA they extracted from PBMCs.

This clonotype was obtained from a woman between 40 and 55 years old with Graves disease. The chain is built from TRBV27 and TRBJ2-1, with 9 bases matching TRBD2. The sequences come from peripheral blood mononuclear cells (PBMCs), collected when the disease was refractory, from a patient treated with antithyroid drugs. The chain's CDR3 is CASSLTSGSYNEQFL. The CDR3 DNA reads TGTGCCAGCAGTTTGACTAGCGGAAGCTACAATGAGCAGTTCCTC.